This T cell receptor beta chain was profiled in a study of T cell responses to AZD1222 COVID-19 vaccine. The data were produced by immunoSEQ multiplex PCR, yet TCRdb's version contains in-frame clones alone and is incomplete. The sample records approximately 80,000 clones, 90% being singletons. Some second doses came at about 4 weeks and others at about 12 weeks; these were pooled. Study-wide results and caveats: The study sampled repertoires only after the peak T cell response. Clonal diversity may have been underestimated, and the donors were mostly white British, with more females than males. Reports say nearly half of spike-specific TCRs go after unmutated variant regions.

The CDR3 is 14 residues long. The germline V gene has CDR1 ENHRY and CDR2 SYGVKD. The V and J ends lost 1 base and 8 bases, in that order; junction bases with no gene match: 6. This clone has a handful of counts. Its specificity is unknown. The sample in question was peripheral blood, obtained 28 days after the second AZD1222 dose. The sequence was obtained from an adult who received the AZD1222 COVID-19 vaccine. V gene TRBV10-3 combines with J gene TRBJ1-2, with 8 nucleotides matching TRBD1. The CDR3 bases are TGTGCCATCAGTGAGTTCGGACAGGGCGAAGGCTACACCTTC. Translating it yields CAISEFGQGEGYTF.